Listed here is a single T cell receptor beta chain. Its antigen is unknown. The junction and the germline gene differ at one end; a read error may be behind it. These data come from a study of spatial heterogeneity in lung cancer. In the study overall: Across the raw uncorrected reads, a unique TCR and UMI combination was observed, on average, more than ten times. Findings of the study overall: At tumor resection, ubiquitous expanded TCRs were detected in blood more often than later.

The time point was: sample taken at primary tumor resection. No cell sorting; template was whole RNA from tumor, lung tissue or PBMC. This CDR3 is built from 14 residues. CDR1 is SGHVS and CDR2 is FQNEAQ in the germline V gene. TCRdb analysed the 5' RACE reads with MiXCR anew, one entry per CDR3 protein. The repertoire holds about 80,000 distinct CDR3 sequences, with about 20% as singletons. This TCR derives from a male donor with early-stage non-small cell lung cancer. V is TRBV7-8 and J is TRBJ1-2; D possibly corresponds to TRBD1 (5 bases). Material: PBMCs, obtained at surgery. The CDR3: CVSSLSRGAYGYTF. The CDR3 coding sequence is TGTGTCAGCAGCTTAAGTAGGGGAGCCTATGGCTACACCTTC. Combining the CDR3 with reference TRBV7-8 and TRBJ1-2 gives the whole variable domain GAGVSQSPRYKVAKRGQDVALRCDPISGHVSLFWYQQALGQGPEFLTYFQNEAQLDKSGLPSDRFFAERPEGSVSTLKIQRTQQEDSAVYLCVSSLSRGAYGYTFGSGTRLTVV.